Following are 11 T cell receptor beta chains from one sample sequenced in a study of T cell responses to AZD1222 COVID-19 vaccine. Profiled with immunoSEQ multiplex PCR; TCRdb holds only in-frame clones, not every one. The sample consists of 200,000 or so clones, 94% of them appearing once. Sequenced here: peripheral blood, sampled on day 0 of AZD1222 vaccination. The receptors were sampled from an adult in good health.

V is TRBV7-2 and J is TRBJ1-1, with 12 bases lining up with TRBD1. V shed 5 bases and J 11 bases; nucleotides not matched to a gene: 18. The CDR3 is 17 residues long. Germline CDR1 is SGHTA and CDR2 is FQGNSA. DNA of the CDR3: TGTGCCAGCAGCCCGACCGGGACAGGGGGCATTCTGGTCTACGCTTTCTTT. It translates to CASSPTGTGGILVYAFF.

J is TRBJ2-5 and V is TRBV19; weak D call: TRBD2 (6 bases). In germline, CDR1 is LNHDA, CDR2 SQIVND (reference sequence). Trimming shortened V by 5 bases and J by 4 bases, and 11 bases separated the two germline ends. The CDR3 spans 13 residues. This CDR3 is CASSLGLRETQYF. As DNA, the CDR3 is TGTGCCAGTAGTCTGGGACTTCGAGAGACCCAGTACTTC.

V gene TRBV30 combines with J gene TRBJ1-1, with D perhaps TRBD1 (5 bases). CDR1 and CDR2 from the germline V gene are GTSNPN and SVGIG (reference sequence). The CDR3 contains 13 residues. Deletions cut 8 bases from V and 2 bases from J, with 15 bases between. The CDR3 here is CALEGRGNTEAFF. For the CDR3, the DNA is TGTGCCCTTGAAGGGAGGGGAAACACTGAAGCTTTCTTT.

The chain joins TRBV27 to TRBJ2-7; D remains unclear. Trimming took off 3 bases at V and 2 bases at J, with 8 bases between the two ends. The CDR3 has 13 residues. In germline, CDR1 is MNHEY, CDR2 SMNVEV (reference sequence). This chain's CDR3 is CASSFGPPYEQYF. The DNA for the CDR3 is TGTGCCAGCAGTTTCGGACCTCCCTACGAGCAGTACTTC.

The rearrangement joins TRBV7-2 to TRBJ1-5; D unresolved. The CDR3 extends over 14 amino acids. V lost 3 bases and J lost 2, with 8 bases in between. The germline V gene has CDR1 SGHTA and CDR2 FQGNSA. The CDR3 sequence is CASSFLMGNQPQHF. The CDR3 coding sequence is TGTGCCAGCAGCTTCTTAATGGGCAATCAGCCCCAGCATTTT.

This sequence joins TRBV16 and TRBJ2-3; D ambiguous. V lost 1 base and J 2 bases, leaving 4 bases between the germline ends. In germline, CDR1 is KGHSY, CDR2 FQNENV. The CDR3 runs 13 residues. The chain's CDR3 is CASSQYTTDTQYF. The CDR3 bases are TGTGCCAGCAGCCAATACACCACAGATACGCAGTATTTT.

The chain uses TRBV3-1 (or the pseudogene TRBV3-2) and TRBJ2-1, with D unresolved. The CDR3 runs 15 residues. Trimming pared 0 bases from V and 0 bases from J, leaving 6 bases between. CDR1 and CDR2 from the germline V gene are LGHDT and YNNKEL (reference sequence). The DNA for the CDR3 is TGTGCCAGCAGCCAAGATAGGAGCTCCTACAATGAGCAGTTCTTC. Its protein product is CASSQDRSSYNEQFF.

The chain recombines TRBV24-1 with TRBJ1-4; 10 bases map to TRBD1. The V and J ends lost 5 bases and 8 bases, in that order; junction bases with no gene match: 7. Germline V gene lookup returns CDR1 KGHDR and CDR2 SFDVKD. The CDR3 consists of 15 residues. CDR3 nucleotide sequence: TGTGCCACCAGTGGCGACAGGGGGCTTGGGGAAAAACTGTTTTTT. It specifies CATSGDRGLGEKLFF.

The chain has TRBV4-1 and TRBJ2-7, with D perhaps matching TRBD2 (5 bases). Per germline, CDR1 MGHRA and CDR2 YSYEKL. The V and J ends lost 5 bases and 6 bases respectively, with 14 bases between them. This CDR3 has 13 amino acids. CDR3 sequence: CASSLSEGIEQYF. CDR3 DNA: TGCGCCAGCAGCTTATCTGAGGGAATCGAGCAGTACTTC.

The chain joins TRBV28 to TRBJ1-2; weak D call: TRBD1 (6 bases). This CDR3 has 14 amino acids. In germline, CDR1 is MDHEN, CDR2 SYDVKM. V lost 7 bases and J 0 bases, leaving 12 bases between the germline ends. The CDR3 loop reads CASILDRANYGYTF. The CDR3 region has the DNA TGTGCCAGCATCTTGGACAGAGCTAACTATGGCTACACCTTC.

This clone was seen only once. CDR3 loop: CAFREFAYNEQFF. CDR3 bases: TGTGCCTTTCGGGAGTTCGCGTACAATGAGCAGTTCTTC. This chain joins TRBV30 and TRBJ2-1; D possibly corresponds to TRBD2 (6 bases). CDR1 GTSNPN and CDR2 SVGIG come from the germline V gene (reference sequence). This CDR3 has 13 residues. V was trimmed by 7 bases and J by 4 bases, leaving 14 bases between them.